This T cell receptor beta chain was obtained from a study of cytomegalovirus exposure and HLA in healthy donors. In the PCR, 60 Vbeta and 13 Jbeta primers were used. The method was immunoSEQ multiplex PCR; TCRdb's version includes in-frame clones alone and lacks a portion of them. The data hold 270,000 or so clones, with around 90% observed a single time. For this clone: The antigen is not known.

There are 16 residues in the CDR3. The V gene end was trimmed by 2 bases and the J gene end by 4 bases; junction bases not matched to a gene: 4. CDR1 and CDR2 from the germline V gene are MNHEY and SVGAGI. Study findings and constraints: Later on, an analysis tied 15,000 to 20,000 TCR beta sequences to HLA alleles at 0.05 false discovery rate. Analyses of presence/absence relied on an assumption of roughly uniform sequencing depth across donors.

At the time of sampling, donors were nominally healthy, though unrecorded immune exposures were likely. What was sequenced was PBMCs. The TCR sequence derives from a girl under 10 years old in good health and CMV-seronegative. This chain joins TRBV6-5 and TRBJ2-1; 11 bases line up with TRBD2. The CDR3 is CASSYRGLAVYNEQFF. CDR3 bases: TGTGCCAGCAGTTACCGGGGACTAGCGGTATACAATGAGCAGTTCTTC.